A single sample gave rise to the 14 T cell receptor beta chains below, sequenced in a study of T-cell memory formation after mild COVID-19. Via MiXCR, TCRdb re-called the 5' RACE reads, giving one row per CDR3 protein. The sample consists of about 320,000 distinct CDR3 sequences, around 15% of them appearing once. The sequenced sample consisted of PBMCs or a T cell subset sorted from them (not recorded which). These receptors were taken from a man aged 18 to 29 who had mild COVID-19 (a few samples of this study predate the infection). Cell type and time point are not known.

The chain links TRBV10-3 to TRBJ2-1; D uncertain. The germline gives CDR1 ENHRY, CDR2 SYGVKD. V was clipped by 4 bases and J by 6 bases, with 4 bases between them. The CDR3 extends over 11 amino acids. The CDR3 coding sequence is TGTGCCATCAGTGGGACCAATGAGCAGTTCTTC. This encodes CAISGTNEQFF.

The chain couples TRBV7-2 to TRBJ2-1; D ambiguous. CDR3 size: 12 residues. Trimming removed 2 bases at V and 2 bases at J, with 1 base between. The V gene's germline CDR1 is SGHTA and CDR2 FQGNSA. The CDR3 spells CASSLPYNEQFF. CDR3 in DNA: TGTGCCAGCAGCTTACCCTACAATGAGCAGTTCTTC.

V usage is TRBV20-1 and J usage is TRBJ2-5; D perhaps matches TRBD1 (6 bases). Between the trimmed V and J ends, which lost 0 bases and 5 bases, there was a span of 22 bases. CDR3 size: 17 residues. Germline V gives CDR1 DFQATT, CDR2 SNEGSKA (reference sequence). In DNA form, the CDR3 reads TGCAGTGCTAGAGATGTCCGGGGCAGGGGATCTTGGGAGACCCAGTACTTC. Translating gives CSARDVRGRGSWETQYF.

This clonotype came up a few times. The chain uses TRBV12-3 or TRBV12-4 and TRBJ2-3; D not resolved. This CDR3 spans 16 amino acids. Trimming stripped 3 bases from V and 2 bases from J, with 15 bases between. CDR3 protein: CASSFHPARNTDTQYF. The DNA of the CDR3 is TGTGCCAGCAGTTTTCACCCTGCGAGAAACACAGATACGCAGTATTTT.

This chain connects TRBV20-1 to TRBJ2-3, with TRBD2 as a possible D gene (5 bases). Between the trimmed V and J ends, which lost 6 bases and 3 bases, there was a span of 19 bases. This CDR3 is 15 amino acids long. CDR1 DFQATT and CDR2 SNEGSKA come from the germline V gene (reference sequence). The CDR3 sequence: CSASIRGIGTDTQYF. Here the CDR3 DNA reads TGCAGTGCCTCTATCCGAGGGATCGGAACAGATACGCAGTATTTT.

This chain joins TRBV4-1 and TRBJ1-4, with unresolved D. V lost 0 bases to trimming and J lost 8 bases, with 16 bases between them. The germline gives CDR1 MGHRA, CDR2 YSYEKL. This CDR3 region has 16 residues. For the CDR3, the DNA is TGCGCCAGCAGCCAAGATCCTTTTGGGGATGAAGAAAAACTGTTTTTT. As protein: CASSQDPFGDEEKLFF.

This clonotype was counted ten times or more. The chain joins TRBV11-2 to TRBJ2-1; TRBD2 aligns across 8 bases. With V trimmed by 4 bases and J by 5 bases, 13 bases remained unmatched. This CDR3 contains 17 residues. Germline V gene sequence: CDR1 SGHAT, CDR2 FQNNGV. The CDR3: CASSSPLSGGFDNEQFF. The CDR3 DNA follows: TGTGCCAGCAGCTCCCCTCTGAGCGGGGGATTCGACAATGAGCAGTTCTTC.

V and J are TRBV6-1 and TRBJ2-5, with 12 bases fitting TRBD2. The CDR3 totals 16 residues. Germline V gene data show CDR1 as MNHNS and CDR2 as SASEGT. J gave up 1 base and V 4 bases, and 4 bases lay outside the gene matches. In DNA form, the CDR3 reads TGTGCCAGCAGTGGACTAGCGGGGGCTTTCCAAGAGACCCAGTACTTC. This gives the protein CASSGLAGAFQETQYF.

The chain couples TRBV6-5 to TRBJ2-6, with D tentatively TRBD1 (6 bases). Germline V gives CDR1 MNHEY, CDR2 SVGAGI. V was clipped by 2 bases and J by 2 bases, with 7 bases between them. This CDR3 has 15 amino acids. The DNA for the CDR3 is TGTGCCAGCAGTTACACAGGGCCTGGGGCCAACGTCCTGACTTTC. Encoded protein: CASSYTGPGANVLTF.

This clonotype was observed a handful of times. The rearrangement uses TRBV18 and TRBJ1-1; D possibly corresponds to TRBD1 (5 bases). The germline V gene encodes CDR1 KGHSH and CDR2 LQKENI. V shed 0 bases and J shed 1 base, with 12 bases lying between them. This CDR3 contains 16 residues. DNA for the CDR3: TGTGCCAGCTCACCACCGAATCCGGGACCGAACACTGAAGCTTTCTTT. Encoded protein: CASSPPNPGPNTEAFF.

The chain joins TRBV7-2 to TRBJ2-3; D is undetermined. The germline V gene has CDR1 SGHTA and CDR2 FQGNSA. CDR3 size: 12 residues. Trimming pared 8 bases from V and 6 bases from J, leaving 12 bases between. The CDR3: CASRPHSDTQYF. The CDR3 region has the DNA TGTGCCAGCCGACCGCACTCTGATACGCAGTATTTT.

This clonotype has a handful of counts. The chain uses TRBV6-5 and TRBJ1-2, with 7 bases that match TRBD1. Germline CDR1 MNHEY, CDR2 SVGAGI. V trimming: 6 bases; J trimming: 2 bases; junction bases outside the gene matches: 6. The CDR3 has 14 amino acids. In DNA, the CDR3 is TGTGCCAGCAGAAAGACAGGGACGAACTATGGCTACACCTTC. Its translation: CASRKTGTNYGYTF.

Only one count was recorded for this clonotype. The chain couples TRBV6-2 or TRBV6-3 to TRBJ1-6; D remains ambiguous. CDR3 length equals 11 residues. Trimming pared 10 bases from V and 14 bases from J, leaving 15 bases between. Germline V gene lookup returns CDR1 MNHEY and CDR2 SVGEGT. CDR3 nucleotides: TGTGCCACCCCGACCTCCGCCACCCTCCACTTT. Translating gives CATPTSATLHF.

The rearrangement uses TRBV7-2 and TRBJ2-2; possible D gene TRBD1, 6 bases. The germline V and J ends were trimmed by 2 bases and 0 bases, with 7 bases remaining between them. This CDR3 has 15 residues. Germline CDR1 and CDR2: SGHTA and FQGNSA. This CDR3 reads CASSLRTANTGELFF. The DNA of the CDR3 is TGTGCCAGCAGCTTAAGGACAGCGAACACCGGGGAGCTGTTTTTT.